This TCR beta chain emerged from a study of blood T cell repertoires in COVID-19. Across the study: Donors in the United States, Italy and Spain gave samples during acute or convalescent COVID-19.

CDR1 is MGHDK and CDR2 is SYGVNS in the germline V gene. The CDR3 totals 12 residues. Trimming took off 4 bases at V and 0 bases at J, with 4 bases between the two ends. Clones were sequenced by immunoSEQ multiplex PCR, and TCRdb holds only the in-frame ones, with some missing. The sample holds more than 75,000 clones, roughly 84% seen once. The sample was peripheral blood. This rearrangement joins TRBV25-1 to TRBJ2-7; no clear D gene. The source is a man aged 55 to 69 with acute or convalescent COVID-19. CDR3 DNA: TGTGCCAGCAGTGCCTCCTCCTACGAGCAGTACTTC. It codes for CASSASSYEQYF.